This T cell receptor beta chain was profiled in a study of blood T cell repertoires in COVID-19. Libraries were prepared by immunoSEQ multiplex PCR; TCRdb keeps only in-frame clonotypes and omits some of them. The table has about 260,000 clones, over 75% seen once. With 1 base removed from V and 9 bases from J, the gap between germline ends came to 10 bases. From germline, CDR1 is LNHDA and CDR2 SQIVND (reference sequence). CDR3 length: 13 residues. The sequence was obtained from a human donor in a cohort sampled during active COVID-19. Sequencing used peripheral blood. The chain employs TRBV19 and TRBJ1-5; no clear D. The CDR3 reads CASSIVAPGPQHF. The CDR3 coding sequence is TGTGCCAGTAGTATAGTGGCCCCGGGGCCCCAGCATTTT.